The 14 T cell receptor beta chains below were found in one sample sequenced in a study of neurological immune-mediated disorders (dated by TCRdb to between 2018 and 2021). The library was prepared using 5' RACE. Sequencer: Illumina HiSeq 2500. TCRdb applied fastp at Q25 and MiXCR to the public reads, then kept only in-frame beta chains. Entries are consolidated by CDR3 protein sequence, retaining the most common genes and DNA. For this sample the table gives about 74,000 distinct CDR3 sequences, of which roughly 5% were detected only once. Around 7.2% of the sample is in the top ten clones. Input material: PBMCs. The receptors were gathered from a man aged 18 to 29 with multiple sclerosis.

Many counts were recorded for this clonotype. V gene TRBV20-1 combines with J gene TRBJ2-6; 9 bases map to TRBD1. With 4 bases clipped from V and 2 bases from J, the junction kept 3 bases outside the gene matches. The CDR3 sequence is 15 residues long. Germline values: CDR1 DFQATT, CDR2 SNEGSKA (reference sequence). CDR3 DNA: TGCAGTGCTACTACAGGGGGCGCTGGGGCCAACGTCCTGACTTTC. Translating it yields CSATTGGAGANVLTF.

This clonotype was detected ten times or more. The chain uses TRBV12-3 or TRBV12-4 and TRBJ1-1, with D perhaps matching TRBD1 (5 bases). V shed 8 bases and J shed 7 bases, with 14 bases lying between them. The length of the CDR3 is 12 residues. The CDR3 spells CASGSNRNEAFF. The CDR3 DNA reads as TGTGCCAGCGGATCCAACAGGAATGAAGCTTTCTTT.

This clonotype was counted at least ten times. This rearrangement joins TRBV10-3 to TRBJ2-7; unclear D gene. CDR1 and CDR2 (germline): ENHRY, SYGVKD. The CDR3 runs 11 residues. Trimming shortened V by 8 bases and J by 4 bases, and 9 bases separated the two germline ends. DNA of the CDR3: TGTGCCATCGGAGAGGCGTACGAGCAGTACTTC. This translates into CAIGEAYEQYF.

In this sample, this clonotype turned up many times. This chain connects TRBV12-3 or TRBV12-4 to TRBJ1-1, with a possible D match to TRBD1 (5 bases). The CDR3 loop spans 10 amino acids. V gave up 9 bases and J gave up 6 bases, with 8 bases separating them. CDR3 nucleotide sequence: TGTGCCAGTACAGGCGCTGAAGCTTTCTTT. Translating gives CASTGAEAFF.

The V call is TRBV20-1, the J call TRBJ2-1, with 14 bases lining up with TRBD2. Germline CDR1 reads DFQATT; CDR2 reads SNEGSKA (reference sequence). The CDR3 is 15 residues long. V gave up 6 bases and J gave up 1 base; unmatched junction bases: 2. The CDR3 here is CSAGTSGGSYNEQFF. CDR3 coding DNA: TGCAGTGCGGGGACTAGCGGGGGTTCCTACAATGAGCAGTTCTTC.

This clonotype was observed at least ten times. This chain joins TRBV12-3 or TRBV12-4 and TRBJ2-2; D gene uncertain. The length of the CDR3 is 15 residues. The V end was cut by 5 bases, the J end by 0 bases, with 10 bases between. CDR3 DNA sequence: TGTGCCAGCAGTGAAGACAAACCGAACACCGGGGAGCTGTTTTTT. It yields the protein CASSEDKPNTGELFF.

This clonotype was observed at least ten times. This chain uses TRBV6-5 with TRBJ2-7; weak D call: TRBD2 (6 bases). Germline loops: CDR1 MNHEY, CDR2 SVGAGI. Trimming shortened V by 8 bases and J by 0 bases, and 11 bases separated the two germline ends. CDR3 length equals 13 residues. The CDR3 region has the DNA TGTGCCAGCGGGCCGACTAGCTCCTACGAGCAGTACTTC. Translation gives CASGPTSSYEQYF.

This clonotype showed up just a few times. A clone one base away is much larger, so this may be a read error. The genes are TRBV10-3 and TRBJ1-2; D possibly corresponds to TRBD1 (5 bases). The CDR3 totals 14 residues. The germline V and J ends were trimmed by 2 bases and 5 bases, with 12 bases remaining between them. CDR1 ENHRY and CDR2 SYGVKD come from the germline V gene. The CDR3: CAISETGTTYGYTF. For the CDR3, the DNA is TGTGCCATCAGTGAGACAGGTACAACTTATGGCTACACCTTC.

This clonotype was detected many times. The chain joins TRBV6-5 to TRBJ2-5; tentative D call: TRBD2 (5 bases). Trimming pared 2 bases from V and 5 bases from J, leaving 9 bases between. The germline gives CDR1 MNHEY, CDR2 SVGAGI. This CDR3 comprises 13 residues. CDR3 region: CASSYGLQETQYF. In nucleotides, the CDR3 is TGTGCCAGCAGTTACGGACTTCAGGAGACCCAGTACTTC.

This clonotype was seen many times. The genes are TRBV18 and TRBJ2-2, with unresolved D. Deletions cut 2 bases from V and 6 bases from J, with 4 bases between. There are 12 residues in the CDR3. Germline V lookup: CDR1 KGHSH, CDR2 LQKENI. The CDR3 bases are TGTGCCAGCTCACCAGGTTCCGGGGAGCTGTTTTTT. Encoded protein: CASSPGSGELFF.

This clonotype was counted ten times or more. The rearrangement joins TRBV12-3 or TRBV12-4 to TRBJ1-4; the D is unclear. The CDR3 sequence is 12 residues long. Trimming left V 8 bases short and J 4 bases short, with 8 bases between. CDR3 bases: TGTGCCAGCCGGCCGAGTAATGAAAAACTGTTTTTT. This encodes CASRPSNEKLFF.

This clonotype appeared many times. The chain links TRBV29-1 to TRBJ2-7; the match to TRBD2 covers 12 bases. J lost 2 bases, V lost 4 bases, and 0 bases had no gene match. Germline V gene lookup returns CDR1 SQVTM and CDR2 ANQGSEA. The CDR3 runs 13 residues. The CDR3 protein is CSVGTSGTYEQYF. The DNA of the CDR3 is TGCAGCGTTGGGACTAGCGGGACCTACGAGCAGTACTTC.

This clonotype has ten or more counts. The chain combines TRBV5-1 with TRBJ2-3; D uncertain. Trimming left V 1 base short and J 2 bases short, with 8 bases between. The CDR3 extends over 14 amino acids. Germline V gene sequence: CDR1 SGHRS, CDR2 YFSETQ. The CDR3 nucleotides read TGCGCCAGCAGCTTGTCTCCCTACACAGATACGCAGTATTTT. As protein: CASSLSPYTDTQYF.

This clonotype was detected many times. The V call is TRBV20-1, the J call TRBJ2-3, with D maybe TRBD1 (6 bases). Deletions cut 0 bases from V and 5 bases from J, with 21 bases between. The CDR3 contains 17 residues. The germline V gene has CDR1 DFQATT and CDR2 SNEGSKA (reference sequence). The CDR3: CSARDLTGPTLKDTQYF. The CDR3 DNA reads as TGCAGTGCTAGAGATCTCACAGGGCCTACCTTGAAAGATACGCAGTATTTT.